This is a list of T cell receptor beta chains from one sample in a study of shared clonotypes between healthy human individuals. The method was immunoSEQ multiplex PCR; TCRdb's version includes in-frame clones alone and lacks a portion of them. The table records 470,000 or so clones, around four fifths of them present only once. Sequencing used PBMCs. These receptors all come from a middle-aged woman in good health. Some clones in this sample may be carry-over from other donors' samples. The CDR3 runs from the conserved cysteine through the conserved F or W. The D gene is left open where the match is weak. Size tells how often a clone was seen (once, few, many) or the class of an expanded clone, and some rows leave it out.

D: .; J: TRBJ1-2; V: TRBV28; length: 15; size: .; CDR3: CASSSPPEGAYGYTF; DNA: TGTGCCAGCAGTAGCCCCCCGGAAGGGGCCTATGGCTACACCTTC
D: TRBD2; J: TRBJ2-5; V: TRBV7-8; length: 15; size: .; CDR3: CASSFSGRAQETQYF; DNA: TGTGCCAGCAGCTTCTCCGGGAGGGCACAAGAGACCCAGTACTTC
D: .; J: TRBJ1-1; V: TRBV29-1; length: 13; size: once; CDR3: CSVQTGTNTEAFF; DNA: TGCAGCGTTCAGACAGGAACAAACACTGAAGCTTTCTTT
D: .; J: TRBJ2-1; V: TRBV28; length: 15; size: .; CDR3: CASSFPDSQGGEQFF; DNA: TGTGCCAGCAGTTTTCCTGACTCGCAAGGTGGTGAGCAGTTCTTC
D: TRBD2; J: TRBJ2-1; V: TRBV11-2; length: 16; size: .; CDR3: CASSSKAGVSYNEQFF; DNA: TGTGCCAGCAGCTCTAAAGCGGGAGTATCCTACAATGAGCAGTTCTTC
D: .; J: TRBJ2-3; V: TRBV19; length: 14; size: .; CDR3: CASSNGISTDTQYF; DNA: TGTGCCAGTAGTAATGGGATCTCCACAGATACGCAGTATTTT
D: .; J: TRBJ2-1; V: TRBV6-6; length: 15; size: .; CDR3: CASSPRSGPYNEQFF; DNA: TGTGCCAGCAGCCCTCGGAGCGGGCCCTACAATGAGCAGTTCTTC
D: TRBD2; J: TRBJ2-5; V: TRBV7-2; length: 14; size: .; CDR3: CASSFLPPGGTQYF; DNA: TGTGCCAGCAGCTTCTTACCCCCGGGGGGGACCCAGTACTTC
D: TRBD2; J: TRBJ2-3; V: TRBV5-4; length: 16; size: .; CDR3: CASSPRLAGGTDTQYF; DNA: TGTGCCAGCAGCCCCCGTCTAGCGGGAGGGACAGATACGCAGTATTTT
D: .; J: TRBJ2-7; V: TRBV30; length: 14; size: .; CDR3: CAWSQGLGSYEQYF; DNA: TGTGCCTGGAGTCAGGGTCTCGGGTCCTACGAGCAGTACTTC
D: TRBD2; J: TRBJ2-2; V: TRBV28; length: 17; size: .; CDR3: CASSFLAGGSDTGELFF; DNA: TGTGCCAGCAGTTTCCTAGCGGGAGGGTCCGACACCGGGGAGCTGTTTTTT
D: TRBD1; J: TRBJ1-4; V: TRBV27; length: 15; size: .; CDR3: CASSLYGTENEKLFF; DNA: TGTGCCAGCAGTTTATACGGGACAGAAAATGAAAAACTGTTTTTT
D: .; J: TRBJ2-3; V: TRBV14; length: 14; size: .; CDR3: CASSPFSSTDTQYF; DNA: TGTGCCAGCAGCCCGTTTTCTAGCACAGATACGCAGTATTTT
D: .; J: TRBJ2-3; V: TRBV28; length: 16; size: .; CDR3: CASSSPGGRRRDTQYF; DNA: TGTGCCAGCAGTTCCCCTGGGGGCAGGAGAAGAGATACGCAGTATTTT
D: .; J: TRBJ2-3; V: TRBV27; length: 15; size: .; CDR3: CASRGGRGSTDTQYF; DNA: TGTGCCAGCAGGGGTGGGAGAGGTAGCACAGATACGCAGTATTTT